The 12 T cell receptor beta chains listed next were all sequenced from one sample in a study of CD8+ T cells in alopecia areata. RNA was extracted and reverse transcribed into cDNA as the sequencing template. Here immunoSEQ multiplex PCR was the method, and the copy in TCRdb shows in-frame clones only, minus some. This sample has about 270,000 clones; 60% occur once, and the top ten carry 0.75% to 0.95%. As to treatment: oral pan-JAK inhibitor, 5-10 mg twice daily. This material consisted of CD4+ T cells sorted from blood, taken at approximately week 52, from a patient treated with tofacitinib. These receptor sequences come from a human donor with alopecia areata.

This clone was seen more than once but under ten times. This sequence joins TRBV7-2 and TRBJ2-1; 7 positions agree with TRBD1. The junction had 7 bases not matched to a gene; V was cut back by 2 bases and J by 9 bases. CDR1 is SGHTA and CDR2 is FQGNSA in the germline V gene. This CDR3 is 14 amino acids long. CDR3 amino acids: CASSLRQGVGEQFF. CDR3 DNA sequence: TGTGCCAGCAGCTTACGGCAGGGGGTGGGTGAGCAGTTCTTC.

The rearrangement joins TRBV5-1 to TRBJ2-2; possibly TRBD2 for D (6 bases). Looked up from germline, CDR1 is SGHRS and CDR2 is YFSETQ. The CDR3 extends over 14 amino acids. V was clipped by 3 bases and J by 8 bases, with 14 bases between them. The CDR3 is CASSWASLAGELFF. As DNA, the CDR3 is TGCGCCAGCAGCTGGGCTAGCCTAGCGGGGGAGCTGTTTTTT. Together with reference TRBV5-1 and TRBJ2-2, the CDR3 gives the full variable domain: KAGVTQTPRYLIKTRGQQVTLSCSPISGHRSVSWYQQTPGQGLQFLFEYFSETQRNKGNFPGRFSGRQFSNSRSEMNVSTLELGDSALYLCASSWASLAGELFFGEGSRLTVL.

This rearrangement joins TRBV7-9 to TRBJ2-5; D could derive from TRBD1 or TRBD2 (6 bases each). This CDR3 spans 15 amino acids. The germline V gene encodes CDR1 SEHNR and CDR2 FQNEAQ (reference sequence). Trimming took 2 bases from V and 6 from J, leaving 16 bases between them. The CDR3: CASSLLEGGGKTQYF. CDR3 nucleotide sequence: TGTGCCAGCAGCTTACTCGAGGGGGGCGGGAAGACCCAGTACTTC.

The V call is TRBV5-1, the J call TRBJ2-4, with D possibly matching TRBD1 (6 bases). V lost 0 bases and J 4 bases, leaving 17 bases between the germline ends. CDR3 length equals 17 residues. Per germline, CDR1 SGHRS and CDR2 YFSETQ. The CDR3 region is CASSLADSGIFKNIQYF. The CDR3 bases are TGCGCCAGCAGCTTGGCGGACAGTGGAATTTTTAAAAACATTCAGTACTTC.

V gene TRBV30 combines with J gene TRBJ1-6; unclear D gene. The CDR3 is 13 residues long. The V gene's germline CDR1 is GTSNPN and CDR2 SVGIG (reference sequence). Trimming removed 4 bases at V and 5 bases at J, with 9 bases between. The CDR3 sequence: CAWTTANNSPLHF. CDR3 nucleotide sequence: TGTGCCTGGACGACGGCCAATAATTCACCCCTCCACTTT.

This clone was seen a single time. The gene calls are TRBV30 and TRBJ1-2, with D unresolved. Germline V gives CDR1 GTSNPN, CDR2 SVGIG (reference sequence). The CDR3 is made up of 11 amino acids. The germline V and J ends were trimmed by 5 bases and 0 bases, with 4 bases remaining between them. Written as DNA, the CDR3 is TGTGCCTGGCAGGCTAACTATGGCTACACCTTC. As protein: CAWQANYGYTF. Combining the CDR3 with reference TRBV30 and TRBJ1-2 gives the whole variable domain SQTIHQWPATLVQPVGSPLSLECTVEGTSNPNLYWYRQAAGRGLQLLFYSVGIGQISSEVPQNLSASRPQDRQFILSSKKLLLSDSGFYLCAWQANYGYTFGSGTRLTVV.

The chain is built from TRBV30 and TRBJ2-7; possibly TRBD1 for D (7 bases). The CDR3 contains 14 residues. CDR1 and CDR2 from the germline V gene are GTSNPN and SVGIG (reference sequence). The ends were cut back, 4 bases at V and 5 bases at J, with 18 bases in the middle. DNA for the CDR3: TGTGCCTGGACGCGGGACAGCCGGTCTGACGAGCAGTACTTC. This codes for CAWTRDSRSDEQYF.

The chain combines TRBV7-2 with TRBJ2-3; TRBD2 matches at 10 bases. Germline CDR1 SGHTA, CDR2 FQGNSA. The CDR3 is 16 amino acids. V lost 4 bases to trimming and J lost 9 bases; unmatched junction nucleotides: 13. The CDR3 DNA is TGTGCCAGCAGCTGGGATAGCGGGGGGCCCGACCGCACGCAGTATTTT. Its translation: CASSWDSGGPDRTQYF.

Only a few counts were recorded for this clone. The V and J genes are TRBV4-3 and TRBJ2-3; perhaps TRBD1 as D (5 bases). V shed 3 bases and J shed 4 bases, with 14 bases lying between them. Germline V gene lookup returns CDR1 LGHNA and CDR2 YSLEER. CDR3 length: 15 residues. The CDR3 region is CASSQGPSGPDTQYF. The CDR3 bases are TGCGCCAGCAGCCAGGGGCCCTCGGGCCCAGATACGCAGTATTTT.

V and J are TRBV9 and TRBJ2-1; 8 bases line up with TRBD2. J was trimmed by 1 base and V by 1 base; bases with no gene match: 7. The CDR3 consists of 17 residues. Germline CDR1 and CDR2: SGDLS and YYNGEE. The CDR3 region is CASSVFGTSFSYNEQFF. As DNA, the CDR3 is TGTGCCAGCAGCGTATTCGGGACTAGTTTTTCCTACAATGAGCAGTTCTTC. The entire variable domain, with the rest obtained from reference TRBV9 and TRBJ2-1, is as follows: DSGVTQTPKHLITATGQRVTLRCSPRSGDLSVYWYQQSLDQGLQFLIQYYNGEERAKGNILERFSAQQFPDLHSELNLSSLELGDSALYFCASSVFGTSFSYNEQFFGPGTRLTVL.

This rearrangement joins TRBV19 to TRBJ1-5, with D uncertain. This CDR3 is 14 amino acids long. The V end was cut by 3 bases, the J end by 3 bases, with 9 bases between. CDR1 LNHDA and CDR2 SQIVND come from the germline V gene (reference sequence). This CDR3 is CASSIGQDNQPQHF. The CDR3 DNA is TGTGCCAGTAGTATTGGGCAGGACAATCAGCCCCAGCATTTT.

The rearrangement joins TRBV29-1 to TRBJ2-7; no firm D call. Germline CDR1 reads SQVTM; CDR2 reads ANQGSEA. CDR3 length: 12 residues. Trimming took off 5 bases at V and 0 bases at J, with 8 bases between the two ends. CDR3 protein: CSVQLGSYEQYF. The CDR3 nucleotides read TGCAGCGTTCAACTGGGCTCCTACGAGCAGTACTTC.